This section outlines one T cell receptor (beta chain) sequence together with its context. Its antigen is unknown. One end of the junction varies from germline; a read error may be responsible. RNA was isolated from bulk unsorted tissue, and RNA quality was assessed with a NanoDrop ND-1000 and an Agilent 2100. Donors were newly diagnosed lung cancer patients admitted for thoracic surgery in China between August and November 2014, without prior chemotherapy. Anyone who had undergone radiotherapy or chemotherapy before, or who had another cancer at the same time, was left out of the study. Pieces of surgical tissue measuring about 1-2.1 cm3 were kept in RNAlater solution and held at -80 degrees C until needed. Library preparation was by multiplex PCR. The sequencer listed for this sample is Illumina HiSeq 2500. TCRbeta libraries were constructed through three rounds of nested PCR with primers (Table S4) according to protocols modified from ARM-PCR. Before sequencing, PCR products of 200-500 bp were cut from the gel and purified using the QIAquick gel extraction kit. On the study's bioinformatics: Trimmomatic was used to clean the reads, FLASH merged the cleaned reads into complete CDR3 sequences, and MiTCR assigned the sequences to V(D)J germline segments. Clonal diversity was calculated as the inverse Simpson's index using VDJtools. Productive reads were defined as in-frame sequences without a premature stop codon. Through fastp at Q25 and MiXCR, TCRdb rebuilt clones from the public reads, retaining in-frame beta chains. Each entry is one CDR3 protein sequence, shown with its most common DNA and genes. None of the V and J calls come from the authors' own analysis; TCRdb made them. Recorded for this sample are approximately 150,000 distinct CDR3 sequences; around 65% of them occurred a single time. The top ten clonotypes cover over 15% of the sample.

This entry is derived from a study of tumor and adjacent non-tumor tissue in lung cancer (dated by TCRdb to between 2017 and 2018). With respect to the entire study: The cohort included eleven to twelve adenocarcinoma, a couple of squamous cell carcinoma and 1 small cell lung cancer patients. Among the approximately 15 patients, ages ranged from roughly 30 to 76 years, roughly ten were men and 5 were women, and disease was TNM stage I to III. A total of fewer than 150 million productive TCRbeta reads were generated by sequencing, corresponding to an average of about 4 million reads per sample. Bulk TCRbeta repertoires were compared between lung tumor tissue and matched distant non-tumor lung tissue obtained from approximately 15 lung cancer patients. More than 25 paired specimens, one tumor and one normal lung sample per patient, were profiled by TCRbeta CDR3 sequencing. On the study overall, not on this receptor specifically: Tumor tissue showed significantly higher TCR diversity (inverse Simpson) than normal lung tissue, at roughly 430 vs 170 (P = 0.0075, Mann-Whitney U test). Peripheral blood was not sequenced, so blood TCRbeta repertoires in these lung cancer patients were not examined. The top 100 clones made up a significantly larger cumulative share of the repertoire in normal lung than in tumor tissue. Only 15 or so patients were included in the cohort, and the need for larger samples and more detailed clinical data was noted by the authors. TCR diversity was significantly higher in younger patients, and higher tumor TCR diversity was associated with shorter overall and disease-free survival. The methods do not name the sequencing platform or mention unique molecular identifiers.

The TCR was taken from a man aged 55 to 70 with small cell lung cancer. The material sequenced was lung tumor tissue.

DNA sequence: TGTGCCAGCGGCTCGGGACTAGCGGGATGGCCCTACACTGAGCAGTTCTTC. This sequence encodes CASGSGLAGWPYTEQFF. Recombination joined TRBV11-3 with TRBJ2-1; 13 of the junction bases match TRBD2. CDR1 SGHNT and CDR2 YENEEA were looked up in the germline V gene. The CDR3 covers 17 residues, taking in both the cysteine and the phenylalanine. CDR3 DNA only is kept here, 51 bases in frame from base 1.